This is a list of T cell receptor beta chains from one sample in a study of T-cell memory formation after mild COVID-19. TCRdb reanalysed the 5' RACE reads using MiXCR and keeps one entry per CDR3 protein. The profile covers about 350,000 distinct CDR3 sequences, with about 13% appearing a single time and over 20% taken by the ten largest. The sequenced sample consisted of PBMCs or a T cell subset sorted from them (not recorded which). Receptor source: a man between 18 and 29 years old who had mild COVID-19 (a few samples of this study predate the infection). Cell type and time point are not known. Both conserved end residues are part of each CDR3. D genes are given only for firm matches. A clone size is listed for some rows: how often the clone was seen (once, few, many), or a class if it is expanded.

>TRBJ1-2|TRBV6-4|.|.
CASSDLPGLSSSGYTF
TGTGCCAGCAGTGACCTCCCCGGGCTTTCATCCAGTGGCTACACCTTC
>TRBJ1-1|TRBV9|.|.
CASSDGGQGMNTEAFF
TGTGCCAGCAGCGACGGGGGTCAGGGGATGAACACTGAAGCTTTCTTT
>TRBJ1-2|TRBV20-1|.|.
CSASSPGTYGYTF
TGCAGTGCCTCCTCCCCGGGAACATATGGCTACACCTTC
>TRBJ1-2|TRBV4-1|.|.
CASSQEMAPRGSGYTF
TGCGCCAGCAGCCAAGAGATGGCGCCGAGGGGGAGTGGCTACACCTTC
>TRBJ2-7|TRBV4-3|few|.
CASSQDLGALYEQYF
TGCGCCAGCAGCCAAGATCTTGGGGCCCTCTACGAGCAGTACTTC
>TRBJ1-5|TRBV4-1|.|.
CASSQFSVNSNQPQHF
TGCGCCAGCAGCCAATTTTCTGTTAATAGCAATCAGCCCCAGCATTTT
>TRBJ1-2|TRBV4-2|.|.
CASSGRDKNPYGYTF
TGTGCCAGCAGCGGCCGGGACAAAAATCCCTATGGCTACACCTTC
>TRBJ2-5|TRBV5-6|.|.
CASSLDRQEETQYF
TGTGCCAGCAGCTTGGACCGACAGGAAGAGACCCAGTACTTC
>TRBJ1-3|TRBV5-1|few|.
CASTADRNTIYF
TGCGCCAGCACCGCGGACCGAAACACCATATATTTT
>TRBJ2-2|TRBV5-1|.|.
CASSLGGQNTGELFF
TGCGCCAGCAGCTTGGGGGGGCAGAACACCGGGGAGCTGTTTTTT
>TRBJ2-1|TRBV4-2|.|TRBD1
CASSQGTGTDEQFF
TGTGCCAGCAGCCAAGGGACAGGGACCGATGAGCAGTTCTTC
>TRBJ2-2|TRBV6-2/TRBV6-3|.|.
CASTEFPTGELFF
TGTGCCAGCACCGAATTTCCGACGGGGGAGCTGTTTTTT
>TRBJ1-6|TRBV5-1|few|.
CASSLGQRVSPLHF
TGCGCCAGCAGCTTGGGACAGAGGGTTTCACCCCTCCACTTT
>TRBJ1-5|TRBV30|.|.
CAWSVQTGAGNQPQHF
TGTGCCTGGAGTGTACAGACGGGGGCGGGTAATCAGCCCCAGCATTTT
>TRBJ2-1|TRBV5-4|.|TRBD1
CASSPDRENEQFF
TGTGCCAGCAGCCCGGACAGGGAAAATGAGCAGTTCTTC